The rows below give T cell receptor beta chains drawn from one sample of a study of OX40 agonist ivuxolimab in advanced cancers. TCRdb's copy holds only in-frame clones and misses some; the assay was immunoSEQ multiplex PCR. The sample shows 60,000 to 100,000 clones, 92% of them seen only once. Sequencing used CD4+ or CD8+ T cells sorted from blood, obtained in a trial of the OX40 agonist ivuxolimab. All receptors come from an adult with an advanced solid tumor such as melanoma, head and neck, liver or kidney cancer. CDR3s leave out the opening cysteine and the closing phenylalanine or tryptophan. The order of the fields is V gene, CDR3 protein.

v_gene: TRBV7-6; CDR3aa: ASSPPSTSTDTQY
v_gene: TRBV15; CDR3aa: ATSRGLAGETQY
v_gene: TRBV6-1; CDR3aa: AGGAGTSGTYEQY
v_gene: TRBV19; CDR3aa: ASGTAPETQY
v_gene: TRBV11-2; CDR3aa: ASSPDGGDTEAF
v_gene: TRBV7-9; CDR3aa: ASSLGGTETQY
v_gene: TRBV9; CDR3aa: ASESNYGYT
v_gene: TRBV19; CDR3aa: ASSPGPTGYQPQH
v_gene: TRBV25-1; CDR3aa: ASTETAGVTDTQY
v_gene: TRBV7-9; CDR3aa: ASSFREGGTYNEQF
v_gene: TRBV9; CDR3aa: ASSARTDYNEQF
v_gene: TRBV29-1; CDR3aa: SAGPTVVGTEAF
v_gene: TRBV15; CDR3aa: ATSRDRVSNTGELF
v_gene: TRBV5-4; CDR3aa: ASSLGGSGELF
v_gene: TRBV6-5; CDR3aa: ASSSPLDLNTGELF
v_gene: TRBV18; CDR3aa: ASSPLAGQGMGDTQY
v_gene: TRBV5-4; CDR3aa: ASSLGRAATDTQY
v_gene: TRBV6-5; CDR3aa: ASSSPTSFWTNEQF
v_gene: TRBV28; CDR3aa: ASSVHREQY
v_gene: TRBV6-6; CDR3aa: ASSSGGRYTGELF
v_gene: TRBV19; CDR3aa: ASSLRGGWRDEKLF
v_gene: TRBV29-1; CDR3aa: SVGFAGQGYEQY
v_gene: TRBV5-6; CDR3aa: ASSFSGRPNEKLF
v_gene: TRBV4-3; CDR3aa: ASSQVASSEGTSTDTQY
v_gene: TRBV5-4; CDR3aa: ASSLGLTQETQY
v_gene: TRBV5-3; CDR3aa: ARSLRLPTTDTQY
v_gene: TRBV5-4; CDR3aa: ASSLGGGTGETQY
v_gene: TRBV11-2; CDR3aa: ASSLDSSGVTDEKLF
v_gene: TRBV6-6; CDR3aa: ASIPFRGGIPQH
v_gene: TRBV6-6; CDR3aa: ASSYGTGEGYEQY
v_gene: TRBV9; CDR3aa: ASSVVSEETEAF
v_gene: TRBV11-3; CDR3aa: ASSQKGTDTQY
v_gene: TRBV27; CDR3aa: ASSTDRAHEQY
v_gene: TRBV9; CDR3aa: ASSVASGTGATRNEQF
v_gene: TRBV19; CDR3aa: ASSGGTGAYQETQY
v_gene: TRBV5-4; CDR3aa: ASSFSAVTYNEQF
v_gene: TRBV25-1; CDR3aa: ASSEWGLEETQY
v_gene: TRBV19; CDR3aa: ASSVGLVTEQF
v_gene: TRBV25-1; CDR3aa: ASSDMRTPGNTIY
v_gene: TRBV9; CDR3aa: ASSVFEGTEAF
v_gene: TRBV19; CDR3aa: ASSIGDRGLYEQY
v_gene: TRBV6-6; CDR3aa: ASSYPLIGTQY
v_gene: TRBV29-1; CDR3aa: SVERVGNEQF
v_gene: TRBV6-1; CDR3aa: ASSVLRDSAEQY
v_gene: TRBV25-1; CDR3aa: ASSEYRIGGGYEQY
v_gene: TRBV5-1; CDR3aa: ASSLGLAVRPILVLT
v_gene: TRBV9; CDR3aa: ASSAGTSGFYEQY
v_gene: TRBV5-4; CDR3aa: ASSRAGLESSGANVLT
v_gene: TRBV11-3; CDR3aa: ASSLVGVSYNEQF
v_gene: TRBV7-2; CDR3aa: ASSSTGGKHEQY
v_gene: TRBV6-1; CDR3aa: ASSAGAGNTIY
v_gene: TRBV4-2; CDR3aa: ASSQDEGSDTQY
v_gene: TRBV2; CDR3aa: ASSDPGVAASTDTQY